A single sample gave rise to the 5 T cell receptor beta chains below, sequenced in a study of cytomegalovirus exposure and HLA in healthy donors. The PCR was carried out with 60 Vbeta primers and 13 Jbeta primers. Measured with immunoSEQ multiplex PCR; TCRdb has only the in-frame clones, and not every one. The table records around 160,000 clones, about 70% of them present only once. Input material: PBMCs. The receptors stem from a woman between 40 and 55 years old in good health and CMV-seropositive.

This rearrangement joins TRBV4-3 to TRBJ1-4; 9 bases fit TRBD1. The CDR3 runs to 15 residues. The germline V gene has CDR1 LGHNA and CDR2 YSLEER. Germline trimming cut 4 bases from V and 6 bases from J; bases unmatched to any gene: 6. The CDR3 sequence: CASSLYRGPDEKLFF. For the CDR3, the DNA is TGCGCCAGCAGCCTCTACAGGGGGCCTGATGAAAAACTGTTTTTT.

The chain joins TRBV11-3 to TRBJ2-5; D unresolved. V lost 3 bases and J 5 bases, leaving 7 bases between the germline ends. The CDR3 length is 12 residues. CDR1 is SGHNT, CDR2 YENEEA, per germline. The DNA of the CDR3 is TGTGCCAGCAGCTTTCAGTTGGAGACCCAGTACTTC. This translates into CASSFQLETQYF. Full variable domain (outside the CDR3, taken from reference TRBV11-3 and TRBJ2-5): EAGVVQSPRYKIIEKKQPVAFWCNPISGHNTLYWYLQNLGQGPELLIRYENEEAVDDSQLPKDRFSAERLKGVDSTLKIQPAELGDSAVYLCASSFQLETQYFGPGTRLLVL.

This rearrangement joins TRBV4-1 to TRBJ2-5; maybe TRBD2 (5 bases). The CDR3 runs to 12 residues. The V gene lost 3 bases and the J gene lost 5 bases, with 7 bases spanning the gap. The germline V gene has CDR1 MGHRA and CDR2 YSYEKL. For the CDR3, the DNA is TGCGCCAGCAGCCACACGGGGGAGACCCAGTACTTC. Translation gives CASSHTGETQYF.

CDR3 amino acids: CAISETTGGAFF. Written as DNA, the CDR3 is TGTGCCATCAGTGAAACGACAGGGGGAGCTTTCTTT. This sequence joins TRBV10-3 and TRBJ1-1; 9 bases agree with TRBD1. With V trimmed by 3 bases and J by 10 bases, 3 bases remained unmatched. This CDR3 comprises 12 residues. Germline V gene sequence: CDR1 ENHRY, CDR2 SYGVKD.

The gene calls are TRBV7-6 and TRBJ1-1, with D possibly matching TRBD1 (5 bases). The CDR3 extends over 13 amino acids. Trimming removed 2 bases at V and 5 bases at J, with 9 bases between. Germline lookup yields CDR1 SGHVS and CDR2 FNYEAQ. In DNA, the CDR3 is TGTGCCAGCAGCTTATCAGGGCTAACTGAAGCTTTCTTT. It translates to CASSLSGLTEAFF.